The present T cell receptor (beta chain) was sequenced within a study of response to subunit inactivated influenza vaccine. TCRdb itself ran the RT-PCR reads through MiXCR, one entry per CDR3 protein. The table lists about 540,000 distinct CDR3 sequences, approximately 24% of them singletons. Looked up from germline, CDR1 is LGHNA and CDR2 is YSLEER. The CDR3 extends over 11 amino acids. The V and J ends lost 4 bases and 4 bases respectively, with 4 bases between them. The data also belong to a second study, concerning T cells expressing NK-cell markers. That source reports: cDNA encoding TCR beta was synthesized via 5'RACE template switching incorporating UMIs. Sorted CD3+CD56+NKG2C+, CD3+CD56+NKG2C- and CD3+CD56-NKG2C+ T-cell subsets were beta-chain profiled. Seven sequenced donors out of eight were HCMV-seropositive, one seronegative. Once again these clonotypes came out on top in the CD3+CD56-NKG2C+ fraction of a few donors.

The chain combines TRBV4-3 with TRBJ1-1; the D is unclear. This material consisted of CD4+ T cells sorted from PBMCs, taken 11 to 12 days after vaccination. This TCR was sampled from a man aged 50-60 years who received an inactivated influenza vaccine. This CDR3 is CASSRGTEAFF. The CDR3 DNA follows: TGCGCCAGCAGCCGGGGCACTGAAGCTTTCTTT.